The T cell receptor beta chain under discussion was sequenced for a study of beta chain features in type 1 diabetes. Whole-study context: Examination of sorted cells across all samples involved more than 100,000,000 cells.

Study-wide results and caveats: Researchers report that Type 1 diabetes patients had moderately but significantly shorter TCRB CDR3s across all four CD4+ subsets. More deletions and fewer insertions at VDJ junctions were found in patients with type 1 diabetes.

Germline-derived CDR1 and CDR2 are SGHRS and YFSETQ. The CDR3 is made up of 13 amino acids. With 0 bases removed from V and 5 bases from J, the gap between germline ends came to 8 bases. Of the isolated RNA, all was reverse transcribed, and so the sequenced material was expressed TCRB transcripts. The data were produced by immunoSEQ multiplex PCR, yet TCRdb's version contains in-frame clones alone and is incomplete. The table has hundreds of thousands of clones, around an eighth seen once. Populations obtained by sorting all exceeded 95% purity. This clone was counted only a few times. What it binds is unknown.

This chain joins TRBV5-1 and TRBJ2-5; maybe TRBD2 (5 bases). The receptor's source is a woman aged 40 to 50 in good health. What was sequenced was naive CD4+ T cells from blood. The CDR3 sequence is CASSLGGSETQYF. The CDR3 region has the DNA TGCGCCAGCAGCTTGGGAGGGTCGGAGACCCAGTACTTC.